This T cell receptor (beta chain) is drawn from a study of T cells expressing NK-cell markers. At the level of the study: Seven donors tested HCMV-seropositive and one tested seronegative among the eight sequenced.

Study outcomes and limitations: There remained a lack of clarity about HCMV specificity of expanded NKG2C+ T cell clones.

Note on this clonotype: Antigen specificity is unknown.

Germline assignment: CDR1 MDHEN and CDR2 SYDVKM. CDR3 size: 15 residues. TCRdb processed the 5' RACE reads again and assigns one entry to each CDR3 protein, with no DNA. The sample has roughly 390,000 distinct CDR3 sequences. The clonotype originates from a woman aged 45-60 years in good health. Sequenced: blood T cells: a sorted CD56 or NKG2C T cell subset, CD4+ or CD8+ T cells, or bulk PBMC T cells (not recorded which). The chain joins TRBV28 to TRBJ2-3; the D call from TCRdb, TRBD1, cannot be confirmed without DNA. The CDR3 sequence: CATHNRGSSTDTQYF.